The 13 T cell receptor beta chains listed next were all sequenced from one sample in a study of blood T cell repertoires in COVID-19. Measured with immunoSEQ multiplex PCR; TCRdb has only the in-frame clones, and not every one. Counted here are approximately 330,000 clones, over 75% occurring once; the ten biggest clones make up 4%. The sequencing sample was made of peripheral blood. The receptors here all came from a woman between 50 and 59 years old with active or convalescent COVID-19.

V is TRBV19 and J is TRBJ1-3; 8 bases agree with TRBD1. After removal of 3 bases from V and 1 base from J, the junction contained 8 bases not matched to a gene. CDR1 LNHDA and CDR2 SQIVND come from the germline V gene (reference sequence). CDR3 length equals 17 residues. CDR3 nucleotide sequence: TGTGCCAGTAGTATTCGGCAGGACAGGGTTTCTGGAAACACCATATATTTT. Protein: CASSIRQDRVSGNTIYF.

This chain uses TRBV12-5 with TRBJ2-2; D might be TRBD1 (6 bases). This CDR3 has 15 residues. Germline V gene lookup returns CDR1 LGHNT and CDR2 FRNRAP. V lost 4 bases and J lost 4, with 13 bases in between. The CDR3 region has the DNA TGTGCTAGTGGTTCAGGGGTTGCTGGCACCGGGGAGCTGTTTTTT. Translated: CASGSGVAGTGELFF.

The chain employs TRBV6-5 and TRBJ2-7; 8 bases are a match to TRBD2. Germline CDR1 and CDR2: MNHEY and SVGAGI. The CDR3 consists of 13 residues. J was trimmed by 6 bases and V by 2 bases; bases with no gene match: 3. In DNA, the CDR3 is TGTGCCAGCAGTTACGAGCTAGCGGGCGAGCAGTACTTC. Its protein is CASSYELAGEQYF.

This clone was observed a few times. The V and J genes are TRBV29-1 and TRBJ1-1, with a tentative D call TRBD1 (5 bases). The CDR3 contains 10 residues. Germline-derived CDR1 and CDR2 are SQVTM and ANQGSEA. CDR3 coding DNA: TGCGTTGGGGGGGGCACTGAAGCTTTCTTT. Residues: CVGGGTEAFF.

The V gene is TRBV28, the J gene TRBJ1-1, with D tentatively TRBD1 (6 bases). The CDR3 extends over 15 amino acids. Germline V CDR1 and CDR2: MDHEN, SYDVKM. V was shortened by 3 bases and J by 5 bases, with 16 bases between the two germline ends. CDR3 DNA: TGTGCCAGCAGTTTCTTCGGGACACCGTCTACTGAAGCTTTCTTT. Protein product: CASSFFGTPSTEAFF.

The genes are TRBV4-3 and TRBJ1-2, with a weak D call TRBD1 (5 bases). CDR1 is LGHNA, CDR2 YSLEER, per germline. V was pared by 3 bases and J by 8 bases, with 10 bases between. The CDR3 has 12 amino acids. CDR3 in DNA: TGCGCCAGCAGCCAGGATCGACAGGGCTACACCTTC. Translation: CASSQDRQGYTF.

This clone was found once. The gene calls are TRBV18 and TRBJ1-1; unclear D gene. CDR3 length: 13 amino acids. Germline CDR1 KGHSH, CDR2 LQKENI. Trimming took off 5 bases at V and 1 base at J, with 8 bases between the two ends. CDR3 loop: CASSRTENTEAFF. The CDR3 DNA reads as TGTGCCAGCTCAAGAACAGAGAACACTGAAGCTTTCTTT.

The genes are TRBV10-3 and TRBJ2-2, with D possibly being TRBD1 (5 bases). Trimming stripped 4 bases from V and 4 bases from J, with 13 bases between. The germline V gene has CDR1 ENHRY and CDR2 SYGVKD. This CDR3 has 15 residues. The DNA for the CDR3 is TGTGCCATCAGTGTGGGCCAGGGTGGCACCGGGGAGCTGTTTTTT. The encoded protein is CAISVGQGGTGELFF.

The chain employs TRBV2 and TRBJ1-1; 8 nucleotides match TRBD1. The CDR3 has 13 amino acids. Trimming removed 10 bases from V and 4 bases from J; junction bases left unmatched: 8. Germline-derived CDR1 and CDR2 are SNHLY and FYNNEI. As DNA, the CDR3 is TGTGCCAAACGATCGACAGGGGTCACTGAAGCTTTCTTT. This translates into CAKRSTGVTEAFF.

The V gene is TRBV2, the J gene TRBJ2-5; TRBD2 matches 9 bases. CDR1 is SNHLY and CDR2 is FYNNEI in the germline V gene. The CDR3 covers 17 residues. The junction had 10 bases not matched to a gene; V was cut back by 3 bases and J by 2 bases. The CDR3 here is CASSEGLAGIVQETQYF. The DNA of the CDR3 is TGTGCCAGCAGTGAGGGTCTAGCGGGGATTGTTCAAGAGACCCAGTACTTC.

The V call is TRBV10-3, the J call TRBJ2-2; perhaps TRBD2 as D (6 bases). Trimming stripped 6 bases from V and 0 bases from J, with 8 bases between. Germline-derived CDR1 and CDR2 are ENHRY and SYGVKD. This CDR3 has 14 amino acids. For the CDR3, the DNA is TGTGCCATCAGGGGGGGATCGAACACCGGGGAGCTGTTTTTT. Its protein is CAIRGGSNTGELFF.

The chain has TRBV3-1 (or the pseudogene TRBV3-2) and TRBJ1-2, with D maybe TRBD1 (5 bases). Germline V gives CDR1 LGHDT, CDR2 YNNKEL (reference sequence). This CDR3 has 14 amino acids. Trimming pared 1 base from V and 2 bases from J, leaving 8 bases between. The CDR3 nucleotides read TGTGCCAGCAGCCAAGCGAACAGGAACTATGGCTACACCTTC. It is translated as CASSQANRNYGYTF.

The rearrangement joins TRBV28 to TRBJ2-7; possibly TRBD1 for D (6 bases). The CDR3 spans 14 residues. The germline CDR1 and CDR2 sequences are MDHEN and SYDVKM. V lost 6 bases, J lost 0 bases, and 12 bases lay in between. The CDR3 reads CASSLQGTSYEQYF. The CDR3 DNA reads as TGTGCCAGCAGCCTTCAGGGGACCTCCTACGAGCAGTACTTC.